These T cell receptor beta chains were read from a single sample in a study of spatial heterogeneity in lung cancer. From the 5' RACE reads, TCRdb called clonotypes with MiXCR, one entry per CDR3 protein. Seen here are about 38,000 distinct CDR3 sequences, roughly 8% observed once, and the top ten hold 25% to 35%. The input for sequencing was PBMCs, taken at surgery. These receptors originate from a male donor with early-stage non-small cell lung cancer. Both conserved end residues are part of each CDR3. Fields, in order: clone size, V gene, D gene, J gene, CDR3 DNA, CDR3 protein. The D gene is left open where the match is weak. Clone size is shown for a subset of rows, as once, few, many or a class of expanded clone.

>few|TRBV4-3|TRBD1|TRBJ2-7
TGCGCCAGCAGCCCGAGGACAGGGGCCTACGAGCAGTACTTC
CASSPRTGAYEQYF
>many|TRBV9|.|TRBJ2-3
TGTGCCAGCAGCGTAGAAGCAGCTACCACAGATACGCAGTATTTT
CASSVEAATTDTQYF
>many|TRBV29-1|TRBD2|TRBJ2-5
TGCAGCGCTGCGCGAACGGGACAGCGGGGGGGGACCCAGTACTTC
CSAARTGQRGGTQYF
>few|TRBV18|.|TRBJ1-6
TGTGCCAGCTCCAGGGACAAAGATAATTCACCCCTCCACTTT
CASSRDKDNSPLHF
>.|TRBV7-2|TRBD1|TRBJ1-6
TGTGCCAGCAGCTCGCTGGGGACAGATAATTCACCCCTCCACTTT
CASSSLGTDNSPLHF
>.|TRBV20-1|TRBD2|TRBJ2-4
TGCAGTGCTAGATATGGCGGGACTAGCAAAAACATTCAGTACTTC
CSARYGGTSKNIQYF
>.|TRBV28|.|TRBJ1-1
TGTGCCAGCAGTTTACTCCTCGCTTCGAACACTGAAGCTTTCTTT
CASSLLLASNTEAFF
>many|TRBV4-2|.|TRBJ2-3
TGTGCCAGCAGCCAAGATGGGCTGCCGGGGGGCAAGGGAGATACGCAGTATTTT
CASSQDGLPGGKGDTQYF
>.|TRBV30|.|TRBJ2-3
TGTGCCTGGAAAGAGGGGTATGGCACAGATACGCAGTATTTT
CAWKEGYGTDTQYF
>.|TRBV7-2|TRBD1|TRBJ1-1
TGTGCCACCTCGGACAGGGGCGGCACTGAAGCTTTCTTT
CATSDRGGTEAFF
>.|TRBV20-1|.|TRBJ1-2
TGCAGTGCTAGTGGACGGGGGCGCGTCTATGGCTACACCTTC
CSASGRGRVYGYTF
>many|TRBV11-1|.|TRBJ1-1
TGTGCCAGCAGCTTAGCGCTCAGTGAAGCTTTCTTT
CASSLALSEAFF
>many|TRBV5-4|.|TRBJ1-1
TGTGCCAGCAGCTTTAACGTGGAACAGGGAAATCCTGAAGCTTTCTTT
CASSFNVEQGNPEAFF
>many|TRBV12-3/TRBV12-4|.|TRBJ1-1
TGTGCCAGCAGTTTTAGTCATGAAGCTTTCTTT
CASSFSHEAFF
>many|TRBV7-7|TRBD1|TRBJ2-5
TGTGCTAGCAGCCTTGGACAGGGATATCAAGAGACCCAGTACTTC
CASSLGQGYQETQYF
>few|TRBV24-1|.|TRBJ1-5
TGTGCCACCCATGCCGGGTCGCATAGCAATCAGCCCCAGCATTTT
CATHAGSHSNQPQHF
>.|TRBV20-1|TRBD2|TRBJ2-2
TGCAGTGCACAACTAGCGTATGGGGGGGAGCTGTTTTTT
CSAQLAYGGELFF
>.|TRBV20-1|.|TRBJ2-1
TGCAGTGCTAGAGACAGCCGGCTCTCCTACAATGAGCAGTTCTTC
CSARDSRLSYNEQFF
>many|TRBV12-3/TRBV12-4|.|TRBJ1-2
TGTGCCAGCAGTGCAGGGACCAGCCATGGCTACACCTTC
CASSAGTSHGYTF
>many|TRBV29-1|TRBD1|TRBJ1-2
TGCAGCGTCCGGGACAGCGCAGGGCCCTATGATTATGGCTACACCTTC
CSVRDSAGPYDYGYTF
>many|TRBV6-2/TRBV6-3|TRBD1|TRBJ1-2
TGTGCCAGCAGTTACGGCCCCTTTGAAGGGGGCGACTATGGCTACACCTTC
CASSYGPFEGGDYGYTF
>.|TRBV15|.|TRBJ1-2
TGTGCCACCAGCAGGGACAGCACCTATGGCTACACCTTC
CATSRDSTYGYTF
>many|TRBV3-1|.|TRBJ2-6
TGTGCCAGCAGCCGAGGATCTGGGGCCAACGTCCTGACTTTC
CASSRGSGANVLTF
>many|TRBV20-1|.|TRBJ1-5
TGCAGTGCTAGAGATCGTAGGCAGGGACCGCAGCTTGGTCCCCAGCATTTT
CSARDRRQGPQLGPQHF
>many|TRBV5-1|.|TRBJ2-7
TGCGCCAGCGCAGGGTCCTACGAGCAGTACTTC
CASAGSYEQYF
>many|TRBV28|.|TRBJ2-3
TGTGCCAGCAGTCTAGACGCCACAGAAACGCAGTATTTT
CASSLDATETQYF
>few|TRBV2|TRBD2|TRBJ2-1
TGTGCCACCCTAAGCGGGAAGGGCAATGAGCAGTTCTTC
CATLSGKGNEQFF
>many|TRBV7-9|TRBD1|TRBJ2-5
TGTGCCAGCAGCTTAGTAGCTGGGACAGGTCTACAAGAGACCCAGTACTTC
CASSLVAGTGLQETQYF
>many|TRBV5-6|.|TRBJ2-6
TGTGCCAGCAGCTTCTCTGGGGCTGGGGCCAACGTCCTGACTTTC
CASSFSGAGANVLTF
>.|TRBV20-1|TRBD2|TRBJ2-4
TGCAGTGCTAGACCCCTCTGGATGGGGGGGACAGCCAAAAACATTCAGTACTTC
CSARPLWMGGTAKNIQYF
>many|TRBV29-1|TRBD2|TRBJ2-2
TGCAGCGTTGGGACTAGCGGGATTAATACCGGGGAGCTGTTTTTT
CSVGTSGINTGELFF
>.|TRBV20-1|TRBD2|TRBJ2-1
TGCAGTGCTAGACCCGGGGGGGCGCTTGAGCAGTTCTTC
CSARPGGALEQFF
>many|TRBV2|.|TRBJ2-3
TGTGCCAGCAGTGACTCACCGTTCACAGATACGCAGTATTTT
CASSDSPFTDTQYF
>.|TRBV30|.|TRBJ1-2
TGTGCCGGCTACAGTCGGAACTATGGCTACACCTTC
CAGYSRNYGYTF
>.|TRBV24-1|TRBD2|TRBJ2-1
TGTGCCACCAGTGACTTCATTGCTCCATCCGGGACTAGCGGGAGGGGGAAATACAATGAGCAGTTCTTC
CATSDFIAPSGTSGRGKYNEQFF
>few|TRBV12-3/TRBV12-4|.|TRBJ1-5
TGTGCCAGCAGTCAGGACAGATGGGACCAGCCCCAGCATTTT
CASSQDRWDQPQHF